This entry describes one TCR beta chain. No antigen is known for it. The data stem from a study of beta chain features in type 1 diabetes. Findings of the study overall: PCR might pick shorter templates more often, in the same way for patients and controls.

The CDR3 consists of 13 residues. V lost 9 bases to trimming and J lost 5 bases; unmatched junction nucleotides: 10. Germline V gives CDR1 SGHNT, CDR2 YYREEE (reference sequence). The entirety of the isolated RNA underwent reverse transcription, so expressed TCRB transcripts were sequenced. Clones were read by immunoSEQ multiplex PCR, and TCRdb kept only the in-frame ones, dropping some. The repertoire holds approximately 140,000 clones, with approximately 52% as singletons. Sequencing input: Tregs from blood. The clonotype was recovered from a man aged 18-30 years in good health. The rearrangement joins TRBV5-4 to TRBJ2-7, with 8 bases identical to TRBD2. CDR3 sequence reads: CATTPGGADEQYF. The DNA for the CDR3 is TGTGCCACCACCCCCGGGGGGGCGGACGAGCAGTACTTC. Full variable domain (remainder filled in from reference TRBV5-4 and TRBJ2-7): ETGVTQSPTHLIKTRGQQVTLRCSSQSGHNTVSWYQQALGQGPQFIFQYYREEENGRGNFPPRFSGLQFPNYSSELNVNALELDDSALYLCATTPGGADEQYFGPGTRLTVT.